This T cell receptor beta chain was sequenced for a study of T cell repertoires in cytomegalovirus infection. V was trimmed by 0 bases and J by 9 bases, leaving 9 bases between them. Germline CDR1 DFQATT, CDR2 SNEGSKA (reference sequence). CDR3 length: 12 residues. As regards this clonotype: The antigen is not known.

Via MiXCR, TCRdb re-called the reads, giving one row per CDR3 protein. In the table there are about 480,000 distinct CDR3 sequences, 30% to 35% of which are singletons. The chain links TRBV20-1 to TRBJ2-1; D not certain. Sequencing was performed on cultured PBMCs, taken from culture after CMV antigen stimulation. This sequence originates from a human donor in good health (CMV status not recorded). Some clones in this sample may be carry-over from other donors' samples. The CDR3 DNA reads TGCAGTGCTAGAGATCCGGTTGGTGAGCAGTTCTTC. Amino acids: CSARDPVGEQFF.